Following are 26 T cell receptor beta chains from one sample sequenced in a study of PD-1 blockade in mismatch repair-deficient tumors. Clones were read by immunoSEQ multiplex PCR, and TCRdb kept only the in-frame ones, dropping some. The sample lists tens of thousands of clones; roughly 80% were seen once. This sample comprised peripheral blood, obtained 44 weeks after starting pembrolizumab. The receptors were gathered from an adult with mismatch repair-deficient cancer.

The gene calls are TRBV18 and TRBJ1-1; 9 nucleotides agree with TRBD1. The ends lost 4 bases at V and 3 bases at J; junction bases unmatched: 6. Germline V gives CDR1 KGHSH, CDR2 LQKENI. The CDR3 consists of 15 residues. In DNA, the CDR3 is TGTGCCAGCTCACTACACAGGGGGCACGACACTGAAGCTTTCTTT. Translated, it gives CASSLHRGHDTEAFF.

Here the CDR3 DNA reads TGTGCCTGGAGTTCTTGGGCGGGGACGCAGCCCCAGCATTTT. It yields the protein CAWSSWAGTQPQHF. This chain joins TRBV30 and TRBJ1-5; the D gene is possibly TRBD1 (5 bases). CDR3 length: 14 amino acids. V was pared by 2 bases and J by 7 bases, with 15 bases between. Germline V lookup: CDR1 GTSNPN, CDR2 SVGIG (reference sequence).

The chain couples TRBV19 to TRBJ1-2, with D possibly being TRBD1 (5 bases). V was pared by 3 bases and J by 7 bases, with 12 bases between. The germline gives CDR1 LNHDA, CDR2 SQIVND (reference sequence). CDR3 length equals 13 residues. The CDR3 protein is CASSIGRDRGYTF. The CDR3 nucleotides are TGTGCCAGTAGTATTGGCAGGGATCGTGGCTACACCTTC.

This chain uses TRBV11-3 with TRBJ2-1, with TRBD2 identical over 9 bases. V trimming: 5 bases; J trimming: 8 bases; junction bases outside the gene matches: 7. The CDR3 covers 14 residues. Looked up from germline, CDR1 is SGHNT and CDR2 is YENEEA. Here the CDR3 DNA reads TGTGCCAGCAGCGGAGTAGCGGGAGACTATGAGCAGTTCTTC. This codes for CASSGVAGDYEQFF.

V usage is TRBV6-6 and J usage is TRBJ2-3; 8 bases match TRBD1. The CDR3 covers 15 residues. The germline gives CDR1 MNHNY, CDR2 SVGAGI (reference sequence). V was clipped by 6 bases and J by 4 bases; unmatched bases: 9. The DNA of the CDR3 is TGTGCCAGCAGCCCCGGACAGGGTCGGGCAGATACGCAGTATTTT. Encoded protein: CASSPGQGRADTQYF.

This chain joins TRBV6-1 and TRBJ1-1; 7 nucleotides line up with TRBD1. V shed 5 bases, J shed 7 bases, and the junction held 7 bases outside the gene matches. The CDR3 contains 13 residues. CDR1 is MNHNS and CDR2 is SASEGT in the germline V gene. The CDR3 protein is CASSSDRAGEAFF. The CDR3 DNA follows: TGTGCCAGCAGTTCTGACAGGGCAGGTGAAGCTTTCTTT.

The J gene is TRBJ2-1, the V gene TRBV7-9; D not certain. The CDR3 is 10 amino acids. The V gene's germline CDR1 is SEHNR and CDR2 FQNEAQ (reference sequence). Trimming stripped 4 bases from V and 10 bases from J, with 5 bases between. The CDR3 here is CASSSQEQFF. The CDR3 coding sequence is TGTGCCAGCAGCTCACAGGAGCAGTTCTTC.

This chain connects TRBV29-1 to TRBJ2-3, with no clear D. The V gene lost 0 bases and the J gene lost 3 bases, with 7 bases spanning the gap. This CDR3 is 13 amino acids long. CDR1 is SQVTM and CDR2 is ANQGSEA in the germline V gene. In DNA form, the CDR3 reads TGCAGCGTTGAAGAAAGGGAAACAGATACGCAGTATTTT. Its translation is CSVEERETDTQYF.

This clone has more than one count but fewer than ten. CDR3: CSAHSYEQYF. The CDR3 nucleotides read TGCAGTGCTCACAGCTACGAGCAGTACTTC. The chain has TRBV20-1 and TRBJ2-7, with D uncertain. Trimming left V 5 bases short and J 3 bases short, with 5 bases between. In germline, CDR1 is DFQATT, CDR2 SNEGSKA (reference sequence). The CDR3 covers 10 residues.

J is TRBJ1-4 and V is TRBV29-1; a weak D match, TRBD1 (5 bases). V gave up 7 bases and J gave up 6 bases, with 18 bases separating them. CDR3 length: 14 amino acids. Germline CDR1 is SQVTM and CDR2 is ANQGSEA. DNA of the CDR3: TGCAGCGCTAAACCGGGACTTGAAGATGAAAAACTGTTTTTT. Translating gives CSAKPGLEDEKLFF.

V and J are TRBV29-1 and TRBJ2-3; 10 bases are a match to TRBD2. CDR3 length equals 14 residues. Unmatched junction bases numbered 10, after V lost 7 bases and J lost 6 bases. The germline V gene has CDR1 SQVTM and CDR2 ANQGSEA. CDR3 DNA sequence: TGCAGCGGGAAGCGGGAGGGCCGATCGGATACGCAGTATTTT. Translated: CSGKREGRSDTQYF.

The chain employs TRBV18 and TRBJ1-1; D is uncertain. CDR1 is KGHSH and CDR2 is LQKENI in the germline V gene. The CDR3 is 16 residues long. Trimming shortened V by 3 bases and J by 0 bases, and 14 bases separated the two germline ends. CDR3 DNA sequence: TGTGCCAGCTCACCCGCTCCAACACGGCTGAACACTGAAGCTTTCTTT. Its translation is CASSPAPTRLNTEAFF.

The chain has TRBV7-9 and TRBJ1-2; 9 bases match TRBD1. With V trimmed by 5 bases and J by 3 bases, 7 bases remained unmatched. The CDR3 has 15 amino acids. Looked up from germline, CDR1 is SEHNR and CDR2 is FQNEAQ (reference sequence). The CDR3: CASSHGTGKDYGYTF. CDR3 DNA sequence: TGTGCCAGCAGCCACGGGACAGGGAAGGACTATGGCTACACCTTC.

The chain uses TRBV29-1 and TRBJ2-1; 8 nucleotides align to TRBD2. The CDR3 spans 15 residues. Germline V lookup: CDR1 SQVTM, CDR2 ANQGSEA. Unmatched junction bases numbered 11, after V lost 3 bases and J lost 7 bases. CDR3 DNA sequence: TGCAGCGTTGATGGCCTAGCGGGTACTAAGAATGAGCAGTTCTTC. Translation: CSVDGLAGTKNEQFF.

The rearrangement links TRBV6-1 to TRBJ1-1; perhaps TRBD1 as D (5 bases). Trimming stripped 2 bases from V and 1 base from J, with 5 bases between. CDR1 and CDR2 from the germline V gene are MNHNS and SASEGT. The CDR3 is 13 residues long. CDR3 bases: TGTGCCAGCAGTGAACAGGGGAACACTGAAGCTTTCTTT. This translates into CASSEQGNTEAFF.

CDR3 in amino acids: CASSQDRSAKQFF. CDR3 sequence (DNA): TGTGCCAGCAGCCAAGATCGCTCGGCCAAACAGTTCTTC. The chain links TRBV14 to TRBJ2-1, with D hard to call. CDR3 length: 13 amino acids. Germline V gene sequence: CDR1 SGHDN, CDR2 FVKESK. The V end lost 0 bases, the J end lost 13 bases, and 13 bases lay between the germline ends.

The rearrangement links TRBV5-6 to TRBJ2-3; TRBD1 matches at 8 bases. Germline assignment: CDR1 SGHDT and CDR2 YYEEEE. The V and J ends lost 4 bases and 2 bases, in that order; junction bases with no gene match: 6. The CDR3 is 15 residues long. This CDR3 reads CASSIRGLVTDTQYF. CDR3 bases: TGTGCCAGCAGCATCAGGGGGCTGGTCACAGATACGCAGTATTTT.

The CDR3 bases are TGTGCCAGCAGCTCGCGGACAGGGAACAATGAGCAGTTCTTC. Protein: CASSSRTGNNEQFF. The chain joins TRBV7-3 to TRBJ2-1; TRBD1 matches at 8 bases. V lost 4 bases to trimming and J lost 5 bases; unmatched junction nucleotides: 4. This CDR3 contains 14 residues. Germline V gene sequence: CDR1 SGHTA, CDR2 FQGTGA.

The chain employs TRBV10-3 and TRBJ2-2, with D maybe TRBD1 (5 bases). V was pared by 8 bases and J by 1 base, with 14 bases between. Germline V gene data show CDR1 as ENHRY and CDR2 as SYGVKD. The CDR3 spans 15 residues. CDR3 in amino acids: CAIRSTTENTGELFF. For the CDR3, the DNA is TGTGCCATCCGATCTACGACAGAGAACACCGGGGAGCTGTTTTTT.

V is TRBV6-6 and J is TRBJ2-1; 10 nucleotides line up with TRBD1. The V gene's germline CDR1 is MNHNY and CDR2 SVGAGI (reference sequence). V lost 4 bases and J lost 8; bases outside the gene matches: 5. This CDR3 is 14 amino acids long. The CDR3: CASSLDRGRDEQFF. Here the CDR3 DNA reads TGTGCCAGCAGTTTAGACAGGGGGCGCGATGAGCAGTTCTTC.

This rearrangement joins TRBV5-6 to TRBJ2-1; 7 bases are a match to TRBD2. V shed 2 bases, J shed 3 bases, and the junction held 2 bases outside the gene matches. The germline CDR1 and CDR2 sequences are SGHDT and YYEEEE. CDR3 length: 14 amino acids. The chain's CDR3 is CASSFRDYYNEQFF. CDR3 in DNA: TGTGCCAGCAGCTTCCGGGACTACTACAATGAGCAGTTCTTC.

This clone was counted once. This chain links TRBV7-2 with TRBJ2-7; D is uncertain. The CDR3 contains 16 residues. Germline loops: CDR1 SGHTA, CDR2 FQGNSA. The V end was cut by 4 bases, the J end by 7 bases, with 23 bases between. CDR3 bases: TGTGCCAGCAGCTCCAAGGTCATCTCTCTGTCTAGGGAGCAGTACTTC. The encoded protein is CASSSKVISLSREQYF.

The V gene is TRBV27, the J gene TRBJ2-7; weak D call: TRBD2 (6 bases). V shed 6 bases and J shed 2 bases, with 14 bases lying between them. The CDR3 covers 14 residues. Germline V gene data show CDR1 as MNHEY and CDR2 as SMNVEV (reference sequence). The CDR3: CASSVGTLTYEQYF. DNA of the CDR3: TGTGCCAGCAGCGTCGGGACTCTGACCTACGAGCAGTACTTC.

The genes are TRBV29-1 and TRBJ2-1, with D unresolved. Trimming took off 4 bases at V and 9 bases at J, with 16 bases between the two ends. CDR1 is SQVTM, CDR2 ANQGSEA, per germline. There are 13 residues in the CDR3. The CDR3 spells CSVAAVLAGEQFF. For the CDR3, the DNA is TGCAGCGTTGCGGCCGTCCTGGCAGGTGAGCAGTTCTTC.

This clone was counted once. The genes are TRBV25-1 and TRBJ2-6, with unresolved D. V was shortened by 6 bases and J by 2 bases, with 11 bases between the two germline ends. Germline lookup yields CDR1 MGHDK and CDR2 SYGVNS. The CDR3 runs 15 residues. CDR3 DNA: TGTGCCAGCAGCCAATCGCTCCCTGGGGCCAACGTCCTGACTTTC. It specifies CASSQSLPGANVLTF.

The rearrangement joins TRBV7-2 to TRBJ2-7, with D hard to call. The CDR3 covers 11 residues. The V gene's germline CDR1 is SGHTA and CDR2 FQGNSA. Trimming shortened V by 4 bases and J by 3 bases, and 4 bases separated the two germline ends. As DNA, the CDR3 is TGTGCCAGCAGCTCCCGCTACGAGCAGTACTTC. Translating it yields CASSSRYEQYF.